The 32 T cell receptor beta chains reported below all come from one sample, sequenced in a study of T cell repertoires in cytomegalovirus infection. MiXCR, run by TCRdb on the reads, gives a single entry per CDR3 protein. The table has 100,000 or so distinct CDR3 sequences, under 25% seen once. What was sequenced was CD8+ T cells from PBMCs. The receptors were sampled from a human donor in good health (CMV status not recorded). Some clones in this sample may be carry-over from other donors' samples.

The rearrangement uses TRBV7-4 and TRBJ2-1; unclear D gene. CDR1 SGHVT and CDR2 SQSDAQ come from the germline V gene. V was trimmed by 1 base and J by 10 bases, leaving 8 bases between them. This CDR3 region has 12 residues. The CDR3 DNA reads TGTGCCAGCAGCTTAGTCGGAACGGAGCAGTTCTTC. Translated, it gives CASSLVGTEQFF.

This clonotype appeared a single time. The junction departs from the called germline gene at one end, perhaps through a read error. The chain has TRBV27 and TRBJ2-1; TRBD1 aligns across 7 bases. The CDR3 covers 18 residues. Germline V gene data show CDR1 as MNHEY and CDR2 as SMNVEV (reference sequence). The CDR3 DNA sequence: TGTGCCTGCAGTTTATCAAGACCCACGACAGGGATCAGCAATGAGCAGTTCTTC. The encoded protein is CACSLSRPTTGISNEQFF.

V usage is TRBV10-3 and J usage is TRBJ1-5, with 8 bases fitting TRBD1. V lost 3 bases and J lost 3; bases outside the gene matches: 4. CDR3 length: 15 amino acids. The V gene's germline CDR1 is ENHRY and CDR2 SYGVKD. The CDR3 is CAISDGTGDNQPQHF. The CDR3 nucleotides read TGTGCCATCAGTGACGGGACAGGAGACAATCAGCCCCAGCATTTT.

This clonotype has a handful of counts. CDR3 sequence (DNA): TGTGCCAGCAGCTTAGGACGGGGGGGCACTTCCTACGAGCAGTACTTC. Its protein product is CASSLGRGGTSYEQYF. V and J are TRBV11-2 and TRBJ2-7; 8 positions agree with TRBD2. CDR1 is SGHAT and CDR2 is FQNNGV in the germline V gene. V shed 1 base and J 1 base; nucleotides not matched to a gene: 6. The CDR3 has 16 amino acids.

This clonotype has more than one count but fewer than ten. The chain joins TRBV6-2 or TRBV6-3 to TRBJ2-7; 9 nucleotides match TRBD2. The trim removed 2 bases at V and 6 bases at J, leaving 5 bases unmatched. The germline CDR1 and CDR2 sequences are MNHEY and SVGEGT. This CDR3 comprises 14 residues. The CDR3 region is CASSYAAGGREQYF. The CDR3 DNA sequence: TGTGCCAGCAGTTACGCTGCGGGGGGGCGCGAGCAGTACTTC.

Turning to this clonotype: With a much larger clone just one base away, this may be a read error. This chain links TRBV11-2 with TRBJ2-1; 9 bases fit TRBD1. CDR1 and CDR2 from the germline V gene are SGHAT and FQNNGV. This CDR3 contains 14 residues. The DNA of the CDR3 is TGTGCCAACAGCTTACAGGGGGCTGGCAATGAGCAGTTCTTC. Encoded protein: CANSLQGAGNEQFF.

The chain links TRBV4-1 to TRBJ2-7, with 10 bases fitting TRBD2. Germline lookup yields CDR1 MGHRA and CDR2 YSYEKL. J lost 0 bases, V lost 0 bases, and 5 bases had no gene match. This CDR3 is 17 amino acids long. The CDR3 region is CASSQDPPSGSSYEQYF. The CDR3, as DNA: TGCGCCAGCAGCCAAGATCCCCCTAGCGGGAGCTCCTACGAGCAGTACTTC.

The chain combines TRBV4-3 with TRBJ1-5; 11 bases fit TRBD1. CDR1 and CDR2 (germline): LGHNA, YSLEER. V shed 3 bases and J 6 bases; nucleotides not matched to a gene: 7. The CDR3 is made up of 16 amino acids. CDR3 protein: CASSHWDRGSCQPQHF. The CDR3 DNA reads TGCGCCAGCAGCCACTGGGACAGGGGGTCGTGTCAGCCCCAGCATTTT.

This clonotype was detected many times. The chain links TRBV6-5 to TRBJ2-3; tentatively, D is TRBD1 or TRBD2 (7 bases each). Germline V gene lookup returns CDR1 MNHEY and CDR2 SVGAGI. The CDR3 runs to 18 residues. Trimming removed 2 bases at V and 0 bases at J, with 18 bases between. CDR3 in DNA: TGTGCCAGCAGTTACCGGGACAGCGGGGCCGCTAGCACAGATACGCAGTATTTT. Protein: CASSYRDSGAASTDTQYF.

V gene TRBV30 combines with J gene TRBJ1-1; D is ambiguous. The V and J ends lost 5 bases and 1 base respectively, with 8 bases between them. The CDR3 sequence is 12 residues long. Germline V CDR1 and CDR2: GTSNPN, SVGIG (reference sequence). The CDR3 nucleotides read TGTGCCTGGGACCCAGAGAACACTGAAGCTTTCTTT. Residues: CAWDPENTEAFF.

This clonotype has only a few counts. The rearrangement links TRBV30 to TRBJ2-7, with 7 bases identical to TRBD1. Germline loops: CDR1 GTSNPN, CDR2 SVGIG (reference sequence). This CDR3 spans 13 amino acids. Unmatched junction bases numbered 6, after V lost 5 bases and J lost 2 bases. The CDR3: CAWDRVGTYEQYF. CDR3 coding DNA: TGTGCCTGGGACAGGGTAGGGACCTACGAGCAGTACTTC.

The rearrangement joins TRBV7-6 to TRBJ2-1; perhaps D is TRBD1 or TRBD2 (6 bases each). The CDR3 sequence is 17 residues long. The germline V gene has CDR1 SGHVS and CDR2 FNYEAQ. V was pared by 7 bases and J by 1 base, with 20 bases between. CDR3 in DNA: TGTGCCAGCACCCCTAGCGAGGGAGACAGGTCCTACAATGAGCAGTTCTTC. This codes for CASTPSEGDRSYNEQFF.

This clonotype was found a few times. The CDR3 nucleotides are TGTGCCAGCAGTGGCACCGCGGTGGAGACCCAGTACTTC. It encodes CASSGTAVETQYF. The genes are TRBV6-1 and TRBJ2-5, with no clear D. The CDR3 length is 13 residues. V was clipped by 4 bases and J by 5 bases, with 11 bases between them. Germline V gene data show CDR1 as MNHNS and CDR2 as SASEGT.

This clonotype was seen only a few times. The chain combines TRBV7-9 with TRBJ1-6; D is unresolved. Germline CDR1 SEHNR, CDR2 FQNEAQ (reference sequence). The CDR3 spans 14 residues. The V end was cut by 1 base, the J end by 4 bases, with 5 bases between. The CDR3 region is CASSLGRYNSPLHF. The CDR3 region has the DNA TGTGCCAGCAGCTTAGGCAGATATAATTCACCCCTCCACTTT.

This clonotype was counted ten times or more. This chain joins TRBV7-8 and TRBJ2-1; no clear D gene. There are 13 residues in the CDR3. The V end lost 4 bases, the J end lost 8 bases, and 12 bases lay between the germline ends. In germline, CDR1 is SGHVS, CDR2 FQNEAQ. The CDR3 loop reads CASSYLKGDEQFF. The CDR3, as DNA: TGTGCCAGCAGCTATTTGAAGGGTGATGAGCAGTTCTTC.

This clonotype was observed a handful of times. The chain links TRBV20-1 to TRBJ2-1; 7 bases fit TRBD2. CDR1 and CDR2 from the germline V gene are DFQATT and SNEGSKA (reference sequence). Trimming cost V 3 bases and J 7 bases; bases outside gene matches: 15. The CDR3 is 16 residues long. The CDR3 here is CSASGRGRGPGNEQFF. CDR3 bases: TGCAGTGCTAGTGGGCGCGGGAGAGGGCCGGGGAATGAGCAGTTCTTC.

The J gene is TRBJ2-2, the V gene TRBV4-3; 9 positions match TRBD2. This CDR3 region has 17 residues. Germline values: CDR1 LGHNA, CDR2 YSLEER. V trimming: 5 bases; J trimming: 2 bases; junction bases outside the gene matches: 9. This CDR3 reads CASSSRPGTSNTGELFF. The CDR3 DNA sequence: TGCGCCAGCAGCTCCCGTCCCGGGACTAGCAACACCGGGGAGCTGTTTTTT.

The chain links TRBV20-1 to TRBJ2-7; possible D gene TRBD1, 6 bases. This CDR3 contains 13 residues. Germline lookup yields CDR1 DFQATT and CDR2 SNEGSKA (reference sequence). With 6 bases removed from V and 4 bases from J, the gap between germline ends came to 16 bases. The CDR3 sequence: CSAKQGFSYEQYF. CDR3 DNA sequence: TGCAGTGCGAAGCAGGGGTTCTCTTACGAGCAGTACTTC.

CDR3 amino acids: CASRVDRVDQPQHF. The CDR3 DNA is TGTGCCAGCAGAGTCGACAGGGTGGATCAGCCCCAGCATTTT. This chain uses TRBV6-2 or TRBV6-3 with TRBJ1-5; TRBD1 matches at 7 bases. CDR1 is MNHEY and CDR2 is SVGEGT in the germline V gene. The CDR3 totals 14 residues. J was trimmed by 5 bases and V by 6 bases; bases with no gene match: 7.

This clonotype was found a few times. The rearrangement uses TRBV12-3 or TRBV12-4 and TRBJ2-2; 10 bases align to TRBD2. V was clipped by 2 bases and J by 0 bases; unmatched bases: 3. This CDR3 has 17 amino acids. The CDR3 nucleotides read TGTGCCAGCAGTTTAATCAGCGGGGGGGCGAACACCGGGGAGCTGTTTTTT. It encodes CASSLISGGANTGELFF.

This rearrangement joins TRBV28 to TRBJ2-7; D is perhaps TRBD1 (5 bases). Germline CDR1 and CDR2: MDHEN and SYDVKM. The ends were cut back, 4 bases at V and 2 bases at J, with 12 bases in the middle. The CDR3 is 14 amino acids. The CDR3: CASSSDDSAYEQYF. The CDR3, as DNA: TGTGCCAGCAGTTCCGATGACAGCGCCTACGAGCAGTACTTC.

CDR3 amino acids: CASSVSGRTEAFF. The CDR3 nucleotides read TGTGCCAGCAGCGTATCAGGGAGGACTGAAGCTTTCTTT. The rearrangement links TRBV9 to TRBJ1-1, with D perhaps TRBD1 (5 bases). The length of the CDR3 is 13 residues. V was cut by 1 base and J by 5 bases, with 9 bases left in between. CDR1 is SGDLS and CDR2 is YYNGEE in the germline V gene.

This clonotype was counted many times. J is TRBJ1-2 and V is TRBV7-2; 11 nucleotides agree with TRBD1. Per the germline V gene, CDR1 is SGHTA and CDR2 is FQGNSA. CDR3 size: 18 residues. V shed 4 bases, J shed 1 base, and the junction held 11 bases outside the gene matches. CDR3 region: CASSSTYGTGGFNYGYTF. CDR3 bases: TGTGCCAGCAGCTCCACCTACGGGACAGGGGGATTTAACTATGGCTACACCTTC.

This sequence joins TRBV20-1 and TRBJ2-7; 10 bases fit TRBD1. The CDR3 consists of 14 residues. CDR1 is DFQATT and CDR2 is SNEGSKA in the germline V gene (reference sequence). Unmatched junction bases numbered 10, after V lost 5 bases and J lost 6 bases. In DNA, the CDR3 is TGCAGTGCTGGCCCCGGGACAGGGGATACCGAGCAGTACTTC. Translating gives CSAGPGTGDTEQYF.

The chain employs TRBV6-2 or TRBV6-3 and TRBJ2-3, with 9 bases identical to TRBD2. The V segment lost 6 bases and the J segment 3 bases; nucleotides outside the gene matches: 10. The CDR3 has 16 residues. Germline V lookup: CDR1 MNHEY, CDR2 SVGEGT. In DNA, the CDR3 is TGTGCCAGCAGCCCACTTACTAGCGGGCCTACAGATACGCAGTATTTT. Protein: CASSPLTSGPTDTQYF.

In this sample, this clonotype turned up a few times. J is TRBJ2-1 and V is TRBV11-2, with D perhaps TRBD2 (6 bases). V dropped 1 base and J dropped 7 bases, with 14 bases sitting between them. The CDR3 is 15 residues long. CDR1 and CDR2 (germline): SGHAT, FQNNGV. The CDR3 reads CASSLGRGGLNEQFF. The CDR3 bases are TGTGCCAGCAGCTTAGGGAGGGGTGGGCTTAATGAGCAGTTCTTC. Supplemented by reference TRBV11-2 and TRBJ2-1, the full variable domain reads EAGVAQSPRYKIIEKRQSVAFWCNPISGHATLYWYQQILGQGPKLLIQFQNNGVVDDSQLPKDRFSAERLKGVDSTLKIQPAKLEDSAVYLCASSLGRGGLNEQFFGPGTRLTVL.

In this sample, this clonotype turned up a few times. This chain uses TRBV20-1 with TRBJ2-1; 15 nucleotides align to TRBD2. From germline, CDR1 is DFQATT and CDR2 SNEGSKA (reference sequence). There are 14 residues in the CDR3. After removal of 7 bases from V and 6 bases from J, the junction contained 4 bases not matched to a gene. In DNA form, the CDR3 reads TGCAGTGTTATGGGACTAGCGGGGGGCAATGAGCAGTTCTTC. This translates into CSVMGLAGGNEQFF.

This chain joins TRBV28 and TRBJ2-6; D not certain. The CDR3 sequence is 16 residues long. Trimming stripped 6 bases from V and 2 bases from J, with 14 bases between. In germline, CDR1 is MDHEN, CDR2 SYDVKM. The CDR3 DNA sequence: TGTGCCAGCAGCCCGCCCCGCAACCCTGGGGCCAACGTCCTGACTTTC. Its protein product is CASSPPRNPGANVLTF. The complete variable domain, with remaining parts taken from reference TRBV28 and TRBJ2-6, reads DVKVTQSSRYLVKRTGEKVFLECVQDMDHENMFWYRQDPGLGLRLIYFSYDVKMKEKGDIPEGYSVSREKKERFSLILESASTNQTSMYLCASSPPRNPGANVLTFGAGSRLTVL.

In this sample, this clonotype turned up many times. CDR3 DNA: TGTGCCAGCAGCTACCTACAAGGGGCTGGGGAAGCTTTCTTT. It specifies CASSYLQGAGEAFF. The rearrangement uses TRBV7-9 and TRBJ1-1; D might be TRBD1 (5 bases). The germline V gene has CDR1 SEHNR and CDR2 FQNEAQ (reference sequence). V shed 4 bases and J shed 8 bases, with 17 bases lying between them. CDR3 length: 14 amino acids.

The chain has TRBV12-3 or TRBV12-4 and TRBJ1-5, with TRBD1 as a possible D gene (5 bases). Trimming removed 5 bases at V and 7 bases at J, with 21 bases between. The CDR3 is 16 residues long. CDR3 bases: TGTGCCAGCAGTCCCTCCACAGGAAGTAGGGGCCAGCCCCAGCATTTT. This translates into CASSPSTGSRGQPQHF.

V gene TRBV24-1 combines with J gene TRBJ2-3; 7 nucleotides match TRBD1. Per the germline V gene, CDR1 is KGHDR and CDR2 is SFDVKD. The CDR3 has 16 residues. Trimming at V came to 2 bases and at J to 1 base, leaving 5 bases not matched to a gene. The CDR3 loop reads CATSDWGGQGTDTQYF. The CDR3 DNA follows: TGTGCCACCAGTGATTGGGGCGGACAGGGCACAGATACGCAGTATTTT.

This clonotype has at least ten counts. The V gene is TRBV12-3 or TRBV12-4, the J gene TRBJ2-7; D gene uncertain. The CDR3 is 11 amino acids. The ends were cut back, 3 bases at V and 7 bases at J, with 7 bases in the middle. The CDR3 sequence is CASSFTGEQYF. In DNA, the CDR3 is TGTGCCAGCAGTTTTACTGGAGAGCAGTACTTC.